These 17 T cell receptor beta chains originate from one sample sequenced in a study of blood T cell repertoires in COVID-19. The data were produced by immunoSEQ multiplex PCR, yet TCRdb's version contains in-frame clones alone and is incomplete. Counted here are tens of thousands of clones, roughly 86% occurring once; the ten biggest clones make up 6.9%. Material: peripheral blood. All receptors derive from a man aged 55 to 70 with active or convalescent COVID-19.

The chain combines TRBV29-1 with TRBJ1-2; D unclear. V lost 2 bases to trimming and J lost 1 base, with 5 bases between them. The CDR3 is 12 amino acids. Germline V lookup: CDR1 SQVTM, CDR2 ANQGSEA. The CDR3 region has the DNA TGCAGCGTTGAATCAGTTAACTATGGCTACACCTTC. It is translated as CSVESVNYGYTF.

CDR3 amino acids: CASSPRREQYF. The CDR3 region has the DNA TGTGCCAGCAGCCCCAGGCGAGAGCAGTACTTC. This chain uses TRBV5-8 with TRBJ2-7; D uncertain. V gave up 4 bases and J gave up 7 bases, with 9 bases separating them. There are 11 residues in the CDR3. Germline lookup yields CDR1 SGHTS and CDR2 YDEGEE.

The CDR3: CATSGGGRDTQYF. The DNA of the CDR3 is TGTGCCACCAGTGGCGGAGGTAGAGATACGCAGTATTTT. The chain uses TRBV24-1 and TRBJ2-3, with a tentative D call TRBD2 (5 bases). The germline gives CDR1 KGHDR, CDR2 SFDVKD. Trimming took 5 bases from V and 5 from J, leaving 10 bases between them. The CDR3 spans 13 residues.

The V gene is TRBV7-9, the J gene TRBJ2-7, with D tentatively TRBD1 (5 bases). Looked up from germline, CDR1 is SEHNR and CDR2 is FQNEAQ (reference sequence). V lost 5 bases, J lost 4 bases, and 18 bases lay in between. The CDR3 spans 15 residues. CDR3 nucleotides: TGTGCCAGCAGCCCGGCAGCAGGGAAGGTTTACGAGCAGTACTTC. This sequence encodes CASSPAAGKVYEQYF.

CDR3 nucleotides: TGTGCCACCAGCAGAGGCGAGCTCGAGGGTGGCTACACCTTC. It translates to CATSRGELEGGYTF. The chain is built from TRBV15 and TRBJ1-2; D remains ambiguous. The length of the CDR3 is 14 residues. Looked up from germline, CDR1 is LNHNV and CDR2 is YYDKDF (reference sequence). Between the trimmed V and J ends, which lost 1 base and 7 bases, there was a span of 13 bases.

The chain recombines TRBV3-1 (or the pseudogene TRBV3-2) with TRBJ2-4; maybe TRBD1 (5 bases). Trimming removed 4 bases from V and 7 bases from J, with 8 bases in between. The CDR3 covers 12 residues. CDR1 and CDR2 (germline): LGHDT, YNNKEL (reference sequence). In nucleotides, the CDR3 is TGTGCCAGCAGCCTAAAGGGGAACATTCAGTACTTC. Its translation: CASSLKGNIQYF.

The V call is TRBV1, the J call TRBJ1-5. TRBV1 is a known pseudogene. The CDR3 is made up of 16 amino acids. The CDR3 spells CTSSQTPRRGNQPQHF. Here the CDR3 DNA reads TGCACCAGCAGCCAGACCCCCCGTCGGGGGAATCAGCCCCAGCATTTT.

This sequence joins TRBV30 and TRBJ2-1; no reliable D call. The germline V gene has CDR1 GTSNPN and CDR2 SVGIG (reference sequence). The CDR3 has 15 amino acids. Deletions cut 2 bases from V and 0 bases from J, with 11 bases between. CDR3 region: CAWSRLISSYNEQFF. The CDR3 DNA follows: TGTGCCTGGAGTCGCTTAATTAGCTCCTACAATGAGCAGTTCTTC. The entire variable domain, with the rest obtained from reference TRBV30 and TRBJ2-1, is as follows: SQTIHQWPATLVQPVGSPLSLECTVEGTSNPNLYWYRQAAGRGLQLLFYSVGIGQISSEVPQNLSASRPQDRQFILSSKKLLLSDSGFYLCAWSRLISSYNEQFFGPGTRLTVL.

The DNA for the CDR3 is TGTGCCAGCATTCCGGGGAGCTCAACTAATGAAAAACTGTTTTTT. Its translation is CASIPGSSTNEKLFF. The gene calls are TRBV6-5 and TRBJ1-4; no clear D. Germline CDR1 and CDR2: MNHEY and SVGAGI. V was shortened by 7 bases and J by 0 bases, with 12 bases between the two germline ends. CDR3 length: 15 amino acids.

This clone was observed once. This chain links TRBV2 with TRBJ1-2; TRBD1 matches 12 bases. With V trimmed by 6 bases and J by 3 bases, 2 bases remained unmatched. The CDR3 spans 14 residues. CDR1 is SNHLY, CDR2 FYNNEI, per germline. The CDR3 DNA reads as TGTGCCAGCAGGGGGGACAGGGGGCACTATGGCTACACCTTC. It specifies CASRGDRGHYGYTF. The variable domain in full, with the rest retrieved from reference TRBV2 and TRBJ1-2, is EPEVTQTPSHQVTQMGQEVILRCVPISNHLYFYWYRQILGQKVEFLVSFYNNEISEKSEIFDDQFSVERPDGSNFTLKIRSTKLEDSAMYFCASRGDRGHYGYTFGSGTRLTVV.

V and J are TRBV18 and TRBJ1-1; D ambiguous. Germline-derived CDR1 and CDR2 are KGHSH and LQKENI. The CDR3 has 14 amino acids. V shed 4 bases and J shed 1 base, with 10 bases lying between them. As DNA, the CDR3 is TGTGCCAGCTCACTCTCGGGAGCGAACACTGAAGCTTTCTTT. Translating it yields CASSLSGANTEAFF.

The chain recombines TRBV19 with TRBJ1-5, with TRBD1 identical over 10 bases. The germline gives CDR1 LNHDA, CDR2 SQIVND (reference sequence). The CDR3 length is 15 residues. J lost 6 bases, V lost 7 bases, and 9 bases had no gene match. The CDR3 loop reads CASTNRDRGVQPQHF. The CDR3 coding sequence is TGTGCCAGTACCAACCGGGACAGGGGTGTTCAGCCCCAGCATTTT. Variable domain in full (rest from reference TRBV19 and TRBJ1-5): DGGITQSPKYLFRKEGQNVTLSCEQNLNHDAMYWYRQDPGQGLRLIYYSQIVNDFQKGDIAEGYSVSREKKESFPLTVTSAQKNPTAFYLCASTNRDRGVQPQHFGDGTRLSIL.

The chain recombines TRBV6-5 with TRBJ1-1; 8 bases line up with TRBD1. There are 13 residues in the CDR3. The germline CDR1 and CDR2 sequences are MNHEY and SVGAGI. V lost 6 bases to trimming and J lost 6 bases; unmatched junction nucleotides: 6. The CDR3 protein is CASRDRALAEAFF. The CDR3 DNA sequence: TGTGCCAGCAGGGACAGGGCTTTGGCTGAAGCTTTCTTT.

The chain uses TRBV27 and TRBJ2-3, with 7 bases lining up with TRBD2. V gave up 9 bases and J gave up 5 bases; unmatched junction bases: 17. The germline V gene encodes CDR1 MNHEY and CDR2 SMNVEV (reference sequence). This CDR3 contains 16 residues. The CDR3, as DNA: TGTGCCAGGAGGCCTTCTGTCGCGGGAGTAGTAGATACGCAGTATTTT. Its translation is CARRPSVAGVVDTQYF.

This sequence joins TRBV7-2 and TRBJ1-2, with 10 positions matching TRBD1. V lost 5 bases to trimming and J lost 8 bases; unmatched junction nucleotides: 14. In germline, CDR1 is SGHTA, CDR2 FQGNSA. The CDR3 sequence is 16 residues long. The CDR3, as DNA: TGTGCCAGCAGCCCAGACCGGACAGGGGGGCCTATGGGCTACACCTTC. Translating it yields CASSPDRTGGPMGYTF.

This chain joins TRBV7-2 and TRBJ1-1; no clear D gene. The CDR3 sequence is 11 residues long. V was clipped by 7 bases and J by 6 bases, with 9 bases between them. The germline CDR1 and CDR2 sequences are SGHTA and FQGNSA. Here the CDR3 DNA reads TGTGCCAGCAATTACCGGTCTGAAGCTTTCTTT. Translated, it gives CASNYRSEAFF.

This rearrangement joins TRBV7-2 to TRBJ1-2; 9 bases fit TRBD1. Germline V lookup: CDR1 SGHTA, CDR2 FQGNSA. The CDR3 runs 15 residues. J gave up 4 bases and V 5 bases, and 8 bases lay outside the gene matches. The CDR3 protein is CASSLGQGNLYGYTF. In DNA, the CDR3 is TGTGCCAGCAGCCTAGGACAGGGGAACCTCTATGGCTACACCTTC.